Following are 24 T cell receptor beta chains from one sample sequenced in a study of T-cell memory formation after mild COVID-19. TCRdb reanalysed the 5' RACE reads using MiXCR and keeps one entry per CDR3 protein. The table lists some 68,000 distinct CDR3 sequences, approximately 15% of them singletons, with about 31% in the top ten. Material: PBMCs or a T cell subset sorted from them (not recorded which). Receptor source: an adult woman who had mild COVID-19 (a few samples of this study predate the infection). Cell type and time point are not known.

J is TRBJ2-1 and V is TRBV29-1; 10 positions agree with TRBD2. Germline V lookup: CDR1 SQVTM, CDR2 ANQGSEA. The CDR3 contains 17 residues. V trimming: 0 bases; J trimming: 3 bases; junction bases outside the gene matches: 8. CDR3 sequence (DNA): TGCAGCGTTGAAGATCCGTCTAGCGGGGGCGTCTACAATGAGCAGTTCTTC. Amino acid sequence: CSVEDPSSGGVYNEQFF.

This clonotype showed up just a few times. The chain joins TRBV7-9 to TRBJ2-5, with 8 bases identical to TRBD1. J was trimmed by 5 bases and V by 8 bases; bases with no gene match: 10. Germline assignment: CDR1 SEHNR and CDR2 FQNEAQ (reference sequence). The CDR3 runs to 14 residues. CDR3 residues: CASVRTDREETQYF. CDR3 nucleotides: TGTGCCAGCGTTCGCACGGACAGGGAGGAGACCCAGTACTTC.

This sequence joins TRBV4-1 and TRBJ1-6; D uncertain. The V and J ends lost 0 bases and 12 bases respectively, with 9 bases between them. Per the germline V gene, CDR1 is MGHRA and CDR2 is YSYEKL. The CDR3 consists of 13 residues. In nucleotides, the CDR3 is TGCGCCAGCAGCCAAGATGATTGGGGACCCCTCCACTTT. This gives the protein CASSQDDWGPLHF.

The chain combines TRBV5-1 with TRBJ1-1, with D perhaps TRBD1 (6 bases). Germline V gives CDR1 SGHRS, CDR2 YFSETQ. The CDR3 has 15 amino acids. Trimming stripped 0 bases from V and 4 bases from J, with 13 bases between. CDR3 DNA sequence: TGCGCCAGCAGCTTGGACGCAGGGGTTGGCACTGAAGCTTTCTTT. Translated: CASSLDAGVGTEAFF.

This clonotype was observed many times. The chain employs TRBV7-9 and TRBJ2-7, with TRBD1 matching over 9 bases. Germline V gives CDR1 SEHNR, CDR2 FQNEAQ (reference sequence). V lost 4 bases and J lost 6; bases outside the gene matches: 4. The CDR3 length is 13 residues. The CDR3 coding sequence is TGTGCCAGCAGCTCAACGACAGGGGGCGAGCAGTACTTC. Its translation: CASSSTTGGEQYF.

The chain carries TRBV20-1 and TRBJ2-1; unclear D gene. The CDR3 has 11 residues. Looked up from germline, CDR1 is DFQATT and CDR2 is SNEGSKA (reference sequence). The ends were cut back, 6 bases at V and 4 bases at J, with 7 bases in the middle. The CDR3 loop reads CSADRYNEQFF. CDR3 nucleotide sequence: TGCAGTGCAGACCGTTACAATGAGCAGTTCTTC.

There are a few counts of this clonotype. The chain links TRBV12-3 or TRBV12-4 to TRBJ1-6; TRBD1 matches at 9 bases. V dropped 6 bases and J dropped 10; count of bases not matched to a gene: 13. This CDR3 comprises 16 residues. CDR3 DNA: TGTGCCAGCAGATCCACCGGGACAGGGTGGGACTCACCCCTCCACTTT. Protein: CASRSTGTGWDSPLHF.

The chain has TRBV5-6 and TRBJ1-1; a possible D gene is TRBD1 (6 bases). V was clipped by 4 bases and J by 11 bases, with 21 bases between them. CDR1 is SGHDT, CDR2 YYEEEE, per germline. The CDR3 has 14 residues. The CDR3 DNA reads TGTGCCAGCAGCCCGAAGGGGGAGGGGCGTCTGGCTTTCTTT. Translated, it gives CASSPKGEGRLAFF.

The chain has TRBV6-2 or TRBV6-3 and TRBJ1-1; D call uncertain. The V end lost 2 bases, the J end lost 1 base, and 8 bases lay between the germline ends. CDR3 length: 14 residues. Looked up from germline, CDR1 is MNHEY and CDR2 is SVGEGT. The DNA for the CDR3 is TGTGCCAGCAGTTACAATGCCCCGAACACTGAAGCTTTCTTT. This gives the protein CASSYNAPNTEAFF.

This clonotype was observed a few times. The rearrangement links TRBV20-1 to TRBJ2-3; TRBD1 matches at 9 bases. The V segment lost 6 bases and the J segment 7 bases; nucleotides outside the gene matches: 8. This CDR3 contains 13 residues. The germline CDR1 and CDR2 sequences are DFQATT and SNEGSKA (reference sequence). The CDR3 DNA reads TGCAGTGCCCGCGACAGGGGGGAATATACGCAGTATTTT. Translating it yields CSARDRGEYTQYF.

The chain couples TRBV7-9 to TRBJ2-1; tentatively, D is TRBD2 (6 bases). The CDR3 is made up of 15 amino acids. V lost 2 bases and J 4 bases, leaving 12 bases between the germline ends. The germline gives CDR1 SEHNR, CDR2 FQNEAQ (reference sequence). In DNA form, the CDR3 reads TGTGCCAGCAGCTTACCGGGACTCCTTTACAATGAGCAGTTCTTC. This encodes CASSLPGLLYNEQFF.

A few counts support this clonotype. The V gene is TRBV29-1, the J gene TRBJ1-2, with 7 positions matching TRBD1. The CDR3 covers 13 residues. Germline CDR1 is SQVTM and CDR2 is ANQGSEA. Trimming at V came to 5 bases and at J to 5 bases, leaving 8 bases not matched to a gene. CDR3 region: CSVLGTEDYGYTF. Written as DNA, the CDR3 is TGCAGCGTTCTCGGGACAGAAGATTATGGCTACACCTTC.

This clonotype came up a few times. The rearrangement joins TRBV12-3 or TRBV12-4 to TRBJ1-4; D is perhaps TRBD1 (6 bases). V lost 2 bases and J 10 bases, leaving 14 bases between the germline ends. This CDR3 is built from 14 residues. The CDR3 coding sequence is TGTGCCAGCAGTTTAACAGGGTCCTTTGGAAAACTGTTTTTT. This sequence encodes CASSLTGSFGKLFF.

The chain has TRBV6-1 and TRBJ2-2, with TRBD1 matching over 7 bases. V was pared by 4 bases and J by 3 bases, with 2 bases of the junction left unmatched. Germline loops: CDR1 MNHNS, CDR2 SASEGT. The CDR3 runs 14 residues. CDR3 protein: CASSVDRYTGELFF. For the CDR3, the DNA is TGTGCCAGCAGTGTGGACAGGTACACCGGGGAGCTGTTTTTT.

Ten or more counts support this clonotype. CDR3: CASSPTRQGALTDTQYF. CDR3 coding DNA: TGTGCCAGCAGCCCGACTCGACAGGGGGCGTTGACAGATACGCAGTATTTT. The rearrangement links TRBV7-9 to TRBJ2-3; 10 nucleotides line up with TRBD1. The germline CDR1 and CDR2 sequences are SEHNR and FQNEAQ (reference sequence). The CDR3 is 17 amino acids. V was clipped by 5 bases and J by 3 bases; unmatched bases: 11.

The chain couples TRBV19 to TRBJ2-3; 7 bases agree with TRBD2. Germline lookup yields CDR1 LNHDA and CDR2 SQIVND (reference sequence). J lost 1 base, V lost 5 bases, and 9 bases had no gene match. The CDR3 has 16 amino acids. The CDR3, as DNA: TGTGCCAGTAGTGCAGGAGCTAGCGGACGCACAGATACGCAGTATTTT. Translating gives CASSAGASGRTDTQYF.

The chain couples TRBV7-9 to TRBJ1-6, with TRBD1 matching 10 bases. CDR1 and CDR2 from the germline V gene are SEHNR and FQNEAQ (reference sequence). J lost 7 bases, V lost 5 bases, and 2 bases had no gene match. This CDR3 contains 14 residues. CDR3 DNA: TGTGCCAGCAGCCAGGGACAGGGGAATTCACCCCTCCACTTT. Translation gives CASSQGQGNSPLHF.

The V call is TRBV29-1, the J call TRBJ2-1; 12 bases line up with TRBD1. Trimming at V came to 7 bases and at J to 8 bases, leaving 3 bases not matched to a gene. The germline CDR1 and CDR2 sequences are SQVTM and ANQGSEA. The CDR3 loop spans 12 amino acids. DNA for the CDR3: TGCAGCGGTGGGACAGGGGGCTATGAGCAGTTCTTC. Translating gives CSGGTGGYEQFF.

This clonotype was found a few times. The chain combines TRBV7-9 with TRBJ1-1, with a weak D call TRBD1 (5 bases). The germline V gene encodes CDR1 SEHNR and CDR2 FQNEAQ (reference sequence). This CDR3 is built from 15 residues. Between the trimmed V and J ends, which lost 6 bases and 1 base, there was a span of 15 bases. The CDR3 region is CASSQRDGGNTEAFF. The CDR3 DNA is TGTGCCAGCAGTCAACGGGATGGGGGGAACACTGAAGCTTTCTTT.

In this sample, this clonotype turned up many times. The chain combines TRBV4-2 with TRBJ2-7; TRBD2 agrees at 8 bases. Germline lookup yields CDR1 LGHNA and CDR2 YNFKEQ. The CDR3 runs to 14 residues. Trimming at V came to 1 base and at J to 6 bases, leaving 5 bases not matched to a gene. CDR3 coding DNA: TGTGCCAGCAGCCAAGTAGCGGGACCCGGCGAGCAGTACTTC. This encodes CASSQVAGPGEQYF.

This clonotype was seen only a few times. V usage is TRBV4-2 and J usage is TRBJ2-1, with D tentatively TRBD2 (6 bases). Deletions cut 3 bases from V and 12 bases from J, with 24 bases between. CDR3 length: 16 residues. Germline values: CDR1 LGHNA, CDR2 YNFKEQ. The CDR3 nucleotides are TGTGCCAGCAGCCAGGAAACTAGCTCCATTACAATGACGCAGTTCTTC. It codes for CASSQETSSITMTQFF.

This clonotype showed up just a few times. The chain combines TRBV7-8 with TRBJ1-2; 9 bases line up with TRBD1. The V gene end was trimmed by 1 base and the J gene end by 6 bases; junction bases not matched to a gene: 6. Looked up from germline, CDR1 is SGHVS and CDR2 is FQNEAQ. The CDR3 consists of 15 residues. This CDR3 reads CASSLGRTGAHGYTF. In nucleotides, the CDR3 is TGTGCCAGCAGCTTAGGCCGGACAGGGGCCCATGGCTACACCTTC.

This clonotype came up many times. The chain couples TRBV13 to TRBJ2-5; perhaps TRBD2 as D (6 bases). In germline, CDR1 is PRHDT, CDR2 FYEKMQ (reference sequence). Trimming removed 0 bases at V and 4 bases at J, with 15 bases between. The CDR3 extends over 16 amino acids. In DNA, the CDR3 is TGTGCCAGCAGCTTAGGCATAGCGGAGGCAGGAGAGACCCAGTACTTC. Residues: CASSLGIAEAGETQYF.

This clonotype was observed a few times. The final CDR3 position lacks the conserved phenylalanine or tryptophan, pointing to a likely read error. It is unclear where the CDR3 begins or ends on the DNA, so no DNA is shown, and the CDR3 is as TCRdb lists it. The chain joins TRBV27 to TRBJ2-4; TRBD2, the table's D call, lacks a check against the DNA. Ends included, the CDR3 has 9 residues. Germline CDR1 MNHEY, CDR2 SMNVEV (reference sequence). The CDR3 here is CASSGTRTG.